Listed here is a single T cell receptor (beta chain). Its antigen is still unknown. Sequencing used immunoSEQ multiplex PCR; TCRdb keeps in-frame clones, though not all of them. This table has 48,000 or so clones, around 80% appearing once. The record originates from a study of OX40 agonist ivuxolimab in advanced cancers. Overall study: An agonistic human IgG2 monoclonal antibody against OX40 (CD134) was given. Mean age around 64 years, range about 20 to 85; approximately 80% male.

V lost 2 bases to trimming and J lost 4 bases; unmatched junction nucleotides: 6. Germline V gene sequence: CDR1 SGHRS, CDR2 YFSETQ. The length of the CDR3 is 15 residues. Study-wide points: Expanded clones were, on average, more numerous in CD8+ T cells than in CD4+. Within 6 weeks, CD4+ and CD8+ blood T cells expanded clonally at 0.1 to 3.0 mg/kg.

The source of this sequence is an adult with an advanced solid tumor such as melanoma, head and neck, liver or kidney cancer. This sample comprised CD4+ or CD8+ T cells sorted from blood, obtained in a trial of the OX40 agonist ivuxolimab. This chain connects TRBV5-1 to TRBJ2-7, with 10 nucleotides matching TRBD1. The CDR3 reads CASSLIGTGVYEQYF. CDR3 nucleotides: TGCGCCAGCAGCTTAATTGGGACAGGGGTTTACGAGCAGTACTTC. The full variable domain, rest sourced from reference TRBV5-1 and TRBJ2-7, is KAGVTQTPRYLIKTRGQQVTLSCSPISGHRSVSWYQQTPGQGLQFLFEYFSETQRNKGNFPGRFSGRQFSNSRSEMNVSTLELGDSALYLCASSLIGTGVYEQYFGPGTRLTVT.